These 24 T cell receptor beta chains were all obtained from the same sample, sequenced in a study of T cells in narcolepsy. Measured with immunoSEQ multiplex PCR; TCRdb has only the in-frame clones, and not every one. The sample contains approximately 17,000 clones, roughly 72% of which appear only once. The sequencing input was CD45RA- memory CD8+ T cells from PBMCs. These TCRs come from a human donor with narcolepsy.

V and J are TRBV7-9 and TRBJ1-2; D is uncertain. V gave up 1 base and J gave up 8 bases, with 8 bases separating them. This CDR3 has 12 residues. Germline lookup yields CDR1 SEHNR and CDR2 FQNEAQ (reference sequence). The CDR3 reads CASSLGREGYTF. As DNA, the CDR3 is TGTGCCAGCAGCTTAGGGAGGGAAGGCTACACCTTC.

The rearrangement uses TRBV11-2 and TRBJ2-7; D may be TRBD2 (5 bases). The CDR3 length is 16 residues. Germline CDR1 is SGHAT and CDR2 is FQNNGV. Trimming cost V 0 bases and J 2 bases, with 14 bases left between them. CDR3 nucleotides: TGTGCCAGCAGCTTAGACCGCCGGTCACTAGCCTACGAGCAGTACTTC. Translating it yields CASSLDRRSLAYEQYF.

V is TRBV10-3 and J is TRBJ1-5; no reliable D call. From germline, CDR1 is ENHRY and CDR2 SYGVKD. The CDR3 is 12 residues long. Trimming cost V 10 bases and J 0 bases, with 7 bases left between them. The CDR3 sequence: CATSNSNQPQHF. CDR3 nucleotide sequence: TGTGCCACCTCCAATAGCAATCAGCCCCAGCATTTT.

Within the sample, this clone is medium-sized. The rearrangement links TRBV7-2 to TRBJ2-2; no firm D call. Germline V CDR1 and CDR2: SGHTA, FQGNSA. The V end was cut by 0 bases, the J end by 1 base, with 3 bases between. The CDR3 has 14 amino acids. The CDR3 sequence is CASSLAQNTGELFF. The CDR3 nucleotides are TGTGCCAGCAGCTTAGCACAGAACACCGGGGAGCTGTTTTTT.

The V gene is TRBV6-1, the J gene TRBJ2-7, with 7 bases that match TRBD1. V lost 2 bases and J lost 11; bases outside the gene matches: 6. The CDR3 has 12 amino acids. Looked up from germline, CDR1 is MNHNS and CDR2 is SASEGT. CDR3 DNA: TGTGCCAGCAGTGAATTAAGCGACAGGGAGTACTTC. Translation: CASSELSDREYF.

This clone occurred a few times. Other DNA sequences from this sample encode an identical CDR3 as well. V and J are TRBV29-1 and TRBJ1-1; D may be TRBD1 (5 bases). Germline lookup yields CDR1 SQVTM and CDR2 ANQGSEA. The CDR3 extends over 13 amino acids. The V gene lost 7 bases and the J gene lost 4 bases, with 16 bases spanning the gap. CDR3 nucleotide sequence: TGCAGCGGGGGAGGGCAGGGCCTCACTGAAGCTTTCTTT. It is translated as CSGGGQGLTEAFF.

For this clone: Compared with germline, one end of the junction differs, possibly owing to a read error. The chain carries TRBV13 and TRBJ1-3; D call uncertain. The length of the CDR3 is 15 residues. From germline, CDR1 is PRHDT and CDR2 FYEKMQ (reference sequence). The CDR3 DNA is TGTGCCAGCAGCTCCCGGAGAGTCTCTGGAAGCACCATATATTTT. Protein product: CASSSRRVSGSTIYF.

This clone was seen only a few times. The gene calls are TRBV6-5 and TRBJ2-7; D unresolved. CDR3 length: 14 amino acids. V lost 5 bases to trimming and J lost 0 bases, with 11 bases between them. Germline assignment: CDR1 MNHEY and CDR2 SVGAGI. DNA of the CDR3: TGTGCCAGCAGTGGTCTCGGAAGCTCCTACGAGCAGTACTTC. It translates to CASSGLGSSYEQYF.

The CDR3 reads CASSPEGITGATNEKLFF. The CDR3 DNA reads TGTGCCAGTAGTCCAGAAGGAATAACCGGTGCAACTAATGAAAAACTGTTTTTT. The V and J genes are TRBV19 and TRBJ1-4; D ambiguous. The CDR3 is 18 amino acids. The V end was cut by 5 bases, the J end by 0 bases, with 19 bases between. Germline V lookup: CDR1 LNHDA, CDR2 SQIVND (reference sequence).

The chain joins TRBV5-6 to TRBJ2-5; the match to TRBD1 covers 9 bases. V shed 0 bases and J 3 bases; nucleotides not matched to a gene: 0. Germline assignment: CDR1 SGHDT and CDR2 YYEEEE. The CDR3 spans 14 residues. The CDR3: CASSLGQGEETQYF. The CDR3 nucleotides read TGTGCCAGCAGCTTGGGACAGGGGGAAGAGACCCAGTACTTC. Using reference TRBV5-6 and TRBJ2-5 for the parts outside the CDR3, the full variable domain is DAGVTQSPTHLIKTRGQQVTLRCSPKSGHDTVSWYQQALGQGPQFIFQYYEEEERQRGNFPDRFSGHQFPNYSSELNVNALLLGDSALYLCASSLGQGEETQYFGPGTRLLVL.

As concerns this clone: The same CDR3 arises from other DNA sequences in this sample as well. V is TRBV7-9 and J is TRBJ1-1; TRBD1 might be the D (6 bases). The CDR3 sequence is 13 residues long. V lost 4 bases and J lost 2, with 8 bases in between. Germline V gives CDR1 SEHNR, CDR2 FQNEAQ (reference sequence). CDR3 sequence: CASSSQGNTEAFF. CDR3 DNA: TGTGCCAGCAGCTCACAGGGTAACACTGAAGCTTTCTTT.

Written as DNA, the CDR3 is TGTGCCAGCAGTCCTCTTGTGGAGCTTATGAACACTGAAGCTTTCTTT. Translated: CASSPLVELMNTEAFF. This chain joins TRBV27 and TRBJ1-1; D is undetermined. CDR3 length equals 16 residues. Trimming took 5 bases from V and 0 from J, leaving 16 bases between them. The germline gives CDR1 MNHEY, CDR2 SMNVEV (reference sequence).

The chain combines TRBV30 with TRBJ2-1; TRBD2 agrees at 8 bases. The CDR3 loop spans 16 amino acids. From germline, CDR1 is GTSNPN and CDR2 SVGIG (reference sequence). V lost 1 base and J lost 5; bases outside the gene matches: 10. The CDR3: CAWSGPDSGINNEQFF. In DNA form, the CDR3 reads TGTGCCTGGAGTGGACCCGATAGCGGGATTAACAATGAGCAGTTCTTC.

This sequence joins TRBV27 and TRBJ2-3, with D perhaps matching TRBD2 (6 bases). Trimming cost V 6 bases and J 0 bases, with 13 bases left between them. CDR3 length equals 15 residues. Germline loops: CDR1 MNHEY, CDR2 SMNVEV (reference sequence). CDR3 in DNA: TGTGCCAGCAGGTGGACTAAGCTGAGCACAGATACGCAGTATTTT. It encodes CASRWTKLSTDTQYF.

The chain has TRBV27 and TRBJ2-2; tentatively, D is TRBD2 (6 bases). CDR1 and CDR2 (germline): MNHEY, SMNVEV (reference sequence). CDR3 length: 16 residues. Trimming left V 2 bases short and J 5 bases short, with 15 bases between. CDR3 residues: CASSLRSAGSTGELFF. The CDR3 DNA follows: TGTGCCAGCAGTTTACGGAGCGCGGGGAGTACCGGGGAGCTGTTTTTT.

This chain connects TRBV28 to TRBJ2-3; 7 bases match TRBD1. After removal of 5 bases from V and 2 bases from J, the junction contained 10 bases not matched to a gene. The CDR3 runs 16 residues. Germline CDR1 MDHEN, CDR2 SYDVKM. In DNA form, the CDR3 reads TGTGCCAGCAGTCCTCGGACAGGCGAATTCACAGATACGCAGTATTTT. The encoded protein is CASSPRTGEFTDTQYF. Drawing the rest from reference TRBV28 and TRBJ2-3, the complete variable domain is DVKVTQSSRYLVKRTGEKVFLECVQDMDHENMFWYRQDPGLGLRLIYFSYDVKMKEKGDIPEGYSVSREKKERFSLILESASTNQTSMYLCASSPRTGEFTDTQYFGPGTRLTVL.

This rearrangement joins TRBV7-9 to TRBJ1-1; tentative D call: TRBD1 (5 bases). Germline V CDR1 and CDR2: SEHNR, FQNEAQ (reference sequence). The V end lost 1 base, the J end lost 8 bases, and 8 bases lay between the germline ends. This CDR3 contains 12 residues. CDR3 region: CASSLGDPEAFF. CDR3 nucleotides: TGTGCCAGCAGCTTAGGGGACCCCGAAGCTTTCTTT.

The chain's CDR3 is CASSLSGDRFYEQYF. As DNA, the CDR3 is TGTGCCAGCAGTTTATCCGGGGACAGGTTCTACGAGCAGTACTTC. V is TRBV27 and J is TRBJ2-7; 8 bases agree with TRBD1. CDR3 length equals 15 residues. Per germline, CDR1 MNHEY and CDR2 SMNVEV (reference sequence). V gave up 0 bases and J gave up 3 bases; unmatched junction bases: 4.

The chain uses TRBV4-1 and TRBJ2-2; 9 bases align to TRBD2. This CDR3 has 16 residues. Germline V gene sequence: CDR1 MGHRA, CDR2 YSYEKL. J gave up 3 bases and V 3 bases, and 5 bases lay outside the gene matches. The CDR3 region has the DNA TGCGCCAGCAGCCAGGGCCTAGCGGGGCACACCGGGGAGCTGTTTTTT. This gives the protein CASSQGLAGHTGELFF.

This sequence joins TRBV6-6 and TRBJ2-7; no definite D call. Looked up from germline, CDR1 is MNHNY and CDR2 is SVGAGI (reference sequence). This CDR3 is 13 amino acids long. V was trimmed by 5 bases and J by 0 bases, leaving 8 bases between them. CDR3 in amino acids: CASSVGSSYEQYF. CDR3 DNA sequence: TGTGCCAGCAGTGTGGGAAGCTCCTACGAGCAGTACTTC.

V is TRBV4-1 and J is TRBJ1-1, with TRBD1 as a possible D gene (6 bases). The CDR3 totals 15 residues. From germline, CDR1 is MGHRA and CDR2 YSYEKL. The V end was cut by 0 bases, the J end by 3 bases, with 11 bases between. This CDR3 is CASSQETGLYTEAFF. In nucleotides, the CDR3 is TGCGCCAGCAGCCAAGAGACAGGTCTGTACACTGAAGCTTTCTTT.

The chain links TRBV7-6 to TRBJ2-7, with 8 bases identical to TRBD2. Germline V gives CDR1 SGHVS, CDR2 FNYEAQ. This CDR3 has 16 amino acids. The trim removed 1 base at V and 5 bases at J, leaving 10 bases unmatched. The CDR3 here is CASSLGREGPVDEQYF. The CDR3 region has the DNA TGTGCCAGCAGCTTAGGCCGGGAGGGCCCGGTGGACGAGCAGTACTTC.

The J gene is TRBJ2-7, the V gene TRBV19; D is uncertain. CDR3 size: 14 residues. V gave up 2 bases and J gave up 5 bases, with 13 bases separating them. Germline-derived CDR1 and CDR2 are LNHDA and SQIVND (reference sequence). Here the CDR3 DNA reads TGTGCCAGTAGTATACAGGCCGGCATAAACGAGCAGTACTTC. This encodes CASSIQAGINEQYF. The variable domain in full, with the rest retrieved from reference TRBV19 and TRBJ2-7, is DGGITQSPKYLFRKEGQNVTLSCEQNLNHDAMYWYRQDPGQGLRLIYYSQIVNDFQKGDIAEGYSVSREKKESFPLTVTSAQKNPTAFYLCASSIQAGINEQYFGPGTRLTVT.

The J gene is TRBJ2-6, the V gene TRBV9, with D uncertain. Germline V gene data show CDR1 as SGDLS and CDR2 as YYNGEE. Between the trimmed V and J ends, which lost 0 bases and 3 bases, there was a span of 4 bases. The length of the CDR3 is 14 residues. The CDR3 spells CASSVEGGANVLTF. The CDR3, as DNA: TGTGCCAGCAGCGTAGAGGGTGGGGCCAACGTCCTGACTTTC.